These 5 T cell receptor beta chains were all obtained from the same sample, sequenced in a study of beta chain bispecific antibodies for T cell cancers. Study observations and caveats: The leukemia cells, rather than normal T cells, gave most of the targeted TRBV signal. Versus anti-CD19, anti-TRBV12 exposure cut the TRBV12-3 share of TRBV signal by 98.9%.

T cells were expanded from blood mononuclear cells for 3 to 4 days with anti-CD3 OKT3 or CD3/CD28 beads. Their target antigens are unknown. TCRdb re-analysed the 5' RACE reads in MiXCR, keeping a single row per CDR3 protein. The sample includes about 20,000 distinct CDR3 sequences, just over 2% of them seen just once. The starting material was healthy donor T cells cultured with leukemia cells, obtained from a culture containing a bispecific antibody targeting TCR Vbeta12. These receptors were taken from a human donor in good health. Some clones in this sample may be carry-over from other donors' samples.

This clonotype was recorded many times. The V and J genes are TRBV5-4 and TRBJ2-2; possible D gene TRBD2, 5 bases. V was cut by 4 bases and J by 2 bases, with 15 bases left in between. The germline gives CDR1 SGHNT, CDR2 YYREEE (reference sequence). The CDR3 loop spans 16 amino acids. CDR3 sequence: CASSPNGGSNTGELFF. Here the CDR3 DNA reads TGTGCCAGCAGCCCAAATGGAGGAAGTAACACCGGGGAGCTGTTTTTT.

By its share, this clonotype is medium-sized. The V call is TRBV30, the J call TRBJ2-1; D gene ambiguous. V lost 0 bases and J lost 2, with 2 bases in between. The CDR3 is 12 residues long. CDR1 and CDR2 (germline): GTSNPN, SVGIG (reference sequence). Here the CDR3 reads CAWSVTYNEQFF. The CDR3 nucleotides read TGTGCCTGGAGTGTAACCTACAATGAGCAGTTCTTC.

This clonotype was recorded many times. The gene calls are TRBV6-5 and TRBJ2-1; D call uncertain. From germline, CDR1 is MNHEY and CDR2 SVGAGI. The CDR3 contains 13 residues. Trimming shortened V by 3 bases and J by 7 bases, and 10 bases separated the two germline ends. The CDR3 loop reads CASSYFPTNEQFF. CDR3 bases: TGTGCCAGCAGTTATTTCCCGACTAATGAGCAGTTCTTC.

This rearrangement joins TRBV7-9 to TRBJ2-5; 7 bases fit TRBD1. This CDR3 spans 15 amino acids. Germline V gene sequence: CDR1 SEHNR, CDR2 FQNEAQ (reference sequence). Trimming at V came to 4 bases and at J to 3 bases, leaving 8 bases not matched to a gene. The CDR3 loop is CASSSARDREETQYF. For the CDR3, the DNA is TGTGCCAGCAGCTCTGCCCGGGACAGAGAAGAGACCCAGTACTTC.

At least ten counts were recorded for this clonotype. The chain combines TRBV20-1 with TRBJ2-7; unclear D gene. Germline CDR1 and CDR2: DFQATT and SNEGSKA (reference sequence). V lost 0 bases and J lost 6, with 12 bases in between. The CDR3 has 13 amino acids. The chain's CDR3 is CSARDLGSREQYF. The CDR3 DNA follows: TGCAGTGCTAGAGATTTAGGGTCCCGCGAGCAGTACTTC.